This T cell receptor beta chain appears in the sequencing data of a study of T cell changes during pregnancy in multiple sclerosis. The CDR3 extends over 14 amino acids. Germline V gene lookup returns CDR1 SSHAT and CDR2 FNYEAQ (reference sequence). With respect to this clone: Mismatch with germline at one junction end may stem from a read error.

This table comes from immunoSEQ multiplex PCR, and its TCRdb copy is limited to in-frame clones, with some not included. This repertoire shows roughly 80,000 clones, 93% found once; its top ten account for 2.5%. The receptor comes from a female donor with multiple sclerosis, enrolled in a pregnancy study. The source was peripheral blood, collected in the second trimester of pregnancy. The rearrangement joins TRBV7-7 to TRBJ2-5; TRBD1 might be the D (7 bases). CDR3 sequence: CASSSSGGRETQYF. The CDR3 DNA follows: TGTGCTAGCAGCTCGTCAGGGGGGCGGGAGACCCAGTACTTC. The variable domain in full, completed from reference TRBV7-7 and TRBJ2-5, reads GAGVSQSPRYKVTKRGQDVTLRCDPISSHATLYWYQQALGQGPEFLTYFNYEAQPDKSGLPSDRFSAERPEGSISTLTIQRTEQRDSAMYRCASSSSGGRETQYFGPGTRLLVL.